This T cell receptor (beta chain) is from a study of T cell responses to AZD1222 COVID-19 vaccine. Regarding the study as a whole: Baseline seropositivity occurred in only a handful of AZD1222 recipients. Most donors were white British, females outnumbered males, and clonal diversity was possibly underestimated.

The table came from immunoSEQ multiplex PCR; TCRdb's copy has only in-frame clones and leaves some out. The sample records approximately 120,000 clones, 80% to 90% being singletons. This CDR3 is built from 16 residues. From germline, CDR1 is MNHNY and CDR2 SVGAGI (reference sequence). Trimming removed 0 bases at V and 4 bases at J, with 15 bases between. To note about this clone: Its specificity is unknown.

Specimen: peripheral blood, collected 28 days after the second AZD1222 dose. The V and J genes are TRBV6-6 and TRBJ1-2; unclear D gene. The source of this sequence is an adult who received the AZD1222 COVID-19 vaccine. CDR3 sequence: CASSYSITEVRYGYTF. CDR3 nucleotide sequence: TGTGCCAGCAGTTACTCGATTACAGAAGTTCGCTATGGCTACACCTTC.